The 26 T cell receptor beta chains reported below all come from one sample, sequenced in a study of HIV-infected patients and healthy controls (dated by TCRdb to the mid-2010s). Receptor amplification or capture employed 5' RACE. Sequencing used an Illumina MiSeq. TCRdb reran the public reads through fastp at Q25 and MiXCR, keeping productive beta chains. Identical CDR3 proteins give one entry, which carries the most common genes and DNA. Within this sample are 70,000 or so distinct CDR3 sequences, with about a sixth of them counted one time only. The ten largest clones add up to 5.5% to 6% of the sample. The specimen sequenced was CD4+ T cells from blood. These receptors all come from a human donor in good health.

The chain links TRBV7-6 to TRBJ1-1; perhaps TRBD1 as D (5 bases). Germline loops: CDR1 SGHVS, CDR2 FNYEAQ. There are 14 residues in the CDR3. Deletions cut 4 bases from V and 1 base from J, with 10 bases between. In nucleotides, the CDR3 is TGTGCCAGCAGCTCAGGGTCGCGGAACACTGAAGCTTTCTTT. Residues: CASSSGSRNTEAFF.

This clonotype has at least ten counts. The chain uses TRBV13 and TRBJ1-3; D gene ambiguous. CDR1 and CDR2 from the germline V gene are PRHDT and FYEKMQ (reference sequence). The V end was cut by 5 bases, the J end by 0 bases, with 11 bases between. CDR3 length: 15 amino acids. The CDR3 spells CASSARESSGNTIYF. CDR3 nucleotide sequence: TGTGCCAGCAGCGCAAGAGAGAGCTCTGGAAACACCATATATTTT.

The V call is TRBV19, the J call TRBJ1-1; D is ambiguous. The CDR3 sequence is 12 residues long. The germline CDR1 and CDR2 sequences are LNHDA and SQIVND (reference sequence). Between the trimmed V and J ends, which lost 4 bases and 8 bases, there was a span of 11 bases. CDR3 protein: CASSKSAQEAFF. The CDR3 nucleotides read TGTGCCAGTAGTAAGAGCGCGCAAGAAGCTTTCTTT.

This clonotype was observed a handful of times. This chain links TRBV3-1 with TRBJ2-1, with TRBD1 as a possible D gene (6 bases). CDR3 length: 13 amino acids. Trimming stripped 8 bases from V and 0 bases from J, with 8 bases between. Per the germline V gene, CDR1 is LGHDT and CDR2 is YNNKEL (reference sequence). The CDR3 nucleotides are TGTGCCAGCGGACAGTTCTCCTACAATGAGCAGTTCTTC. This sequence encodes CASGQFSYNEQFF.

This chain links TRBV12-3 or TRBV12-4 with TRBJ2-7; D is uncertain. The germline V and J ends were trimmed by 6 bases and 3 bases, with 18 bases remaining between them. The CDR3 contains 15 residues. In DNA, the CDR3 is TGTGCCAGCAGCCCTTCTGGCGGAAAGGGCTACGAGCAGTACTTC. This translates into CASSPSGGKGYEQYF.

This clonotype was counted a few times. CDR3 sequence reads: CASSRDSYEQYF. CDR3 DNA sequence: TGTGCCAGCAGCCGGGACAGCTACGAGCAGTACTTC. V is TRBV6-1 and J is TRBJ2-7, with TRBD1 matching 7 bases. Germline V lookup: CDR1 MNHNS, CDR2 SASEGT. The CDR3 sequence is 12 residues long. The ends lost 6 bases at V and 3 bases at J; junction bases unmatched: 2.

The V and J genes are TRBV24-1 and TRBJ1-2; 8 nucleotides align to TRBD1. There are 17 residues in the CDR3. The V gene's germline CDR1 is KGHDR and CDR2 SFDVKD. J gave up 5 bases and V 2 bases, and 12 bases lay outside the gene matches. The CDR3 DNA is TGTGCCACCAGTGATTGGGACAGGAGGGTGGAAGCTTATGGCTACACCTTC. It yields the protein CATSDWDRRVEAYGYTF.

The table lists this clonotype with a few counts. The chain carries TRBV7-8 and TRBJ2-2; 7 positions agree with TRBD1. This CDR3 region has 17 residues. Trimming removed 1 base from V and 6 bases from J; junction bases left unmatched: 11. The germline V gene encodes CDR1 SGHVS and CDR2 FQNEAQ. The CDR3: CASSLGRRQGRSGELFF. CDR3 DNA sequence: TGTGCCAGCAGCTTAGGAAGGCGACAGGGTCGTTCCGGGGAGCTGTTTTTT. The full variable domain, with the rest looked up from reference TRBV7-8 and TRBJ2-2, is GAGVSQSPRYKVAKRGQDVALRCDPISGHVSLFWYQQALGQGPEFLTYFQNEAQLDKSGLPSDRFFAERPEGSVSTLKIQRTQQEDSAVYLCASSLGRRQGRSGELFFGEGSRLTVL.

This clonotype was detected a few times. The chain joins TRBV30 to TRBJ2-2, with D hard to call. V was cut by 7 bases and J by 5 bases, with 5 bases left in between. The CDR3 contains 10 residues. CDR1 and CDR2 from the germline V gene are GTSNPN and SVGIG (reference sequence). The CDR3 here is CAFFTGELFF. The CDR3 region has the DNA TGTGCCTTCTTTACCGGGGAGCTGTTTTTT.

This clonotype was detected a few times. CDR3 DNA: TGTGCCAGCAGTTTTTGGTTCCGCAGCTCTGGAAACACCATATATTTT. Translated, it gives CASSFWFRSSGNTIYF. The V call is TRBV12-3 or TRBV12-4, the J call TRBJ1-3; no definite D call. Between the trimmed V and J ends, which lost 3 bases and 0 bases, there was a span of 12 bases. The CDR3 has 16 residues.

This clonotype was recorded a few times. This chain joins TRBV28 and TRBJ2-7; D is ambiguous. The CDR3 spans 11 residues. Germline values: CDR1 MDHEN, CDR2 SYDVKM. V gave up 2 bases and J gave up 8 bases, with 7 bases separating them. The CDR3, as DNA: TGTGCCAGCAGTTTAGTGGGTCAGCAGTACTTC. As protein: CASSLVGQQYF.

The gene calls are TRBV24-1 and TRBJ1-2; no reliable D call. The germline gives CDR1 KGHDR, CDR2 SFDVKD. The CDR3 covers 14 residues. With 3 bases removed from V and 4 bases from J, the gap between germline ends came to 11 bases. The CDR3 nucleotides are TGTGCCACCAGTGATACCCGGCGGGGCTATGGCTACACCTTC. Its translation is CATSDTRRGYGYTF.

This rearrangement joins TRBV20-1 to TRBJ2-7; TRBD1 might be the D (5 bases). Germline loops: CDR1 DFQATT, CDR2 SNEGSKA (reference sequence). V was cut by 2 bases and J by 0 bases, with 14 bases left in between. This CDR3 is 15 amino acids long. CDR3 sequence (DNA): TGCAGTGCTAGAAGAGCGACAGTTAACTCCTACGAGCAGTACTTC. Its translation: CSARRATVNSYEQYF.

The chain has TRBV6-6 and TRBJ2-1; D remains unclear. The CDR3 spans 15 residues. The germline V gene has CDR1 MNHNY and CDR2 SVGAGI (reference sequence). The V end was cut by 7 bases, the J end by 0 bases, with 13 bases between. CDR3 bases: TGTGCCAGCAAGAAGACCTATAGCTCCTACAATGAGCAGTTCTTC. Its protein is CASKKTYSSYNEQFF.

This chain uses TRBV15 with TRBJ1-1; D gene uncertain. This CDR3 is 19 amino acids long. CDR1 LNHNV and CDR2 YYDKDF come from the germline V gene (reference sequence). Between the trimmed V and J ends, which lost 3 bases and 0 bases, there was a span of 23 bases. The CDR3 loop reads CATSSTYSERNYMNTEAFF. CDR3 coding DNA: TGTGCCACCAGCAGCACCTACTCTGAGCGGAATTACATGAACACTGAAGCTTTCTTT.

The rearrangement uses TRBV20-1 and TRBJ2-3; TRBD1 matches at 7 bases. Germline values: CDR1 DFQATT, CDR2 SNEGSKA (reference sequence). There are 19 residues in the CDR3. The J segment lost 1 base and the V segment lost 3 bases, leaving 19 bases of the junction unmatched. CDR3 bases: TGCAGTGCTAGTCACGAGGGATCGGGCCTCCAGGGGGGCACAGATACGCAGTATTTT. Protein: CSASHEGSGLQGGTDTQYF.

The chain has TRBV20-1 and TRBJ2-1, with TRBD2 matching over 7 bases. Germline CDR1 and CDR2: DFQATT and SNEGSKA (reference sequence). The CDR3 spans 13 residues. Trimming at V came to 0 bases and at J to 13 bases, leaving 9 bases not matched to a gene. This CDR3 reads CSARDPRGNFQFF. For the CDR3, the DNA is TGCAGTGCTAGAGATCCGCGGGGGAATTTCCAGTTCTTC.

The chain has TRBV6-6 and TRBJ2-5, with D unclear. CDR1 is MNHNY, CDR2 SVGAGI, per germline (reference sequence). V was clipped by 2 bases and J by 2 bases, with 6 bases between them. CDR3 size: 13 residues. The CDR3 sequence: CASSYGGQETQYF. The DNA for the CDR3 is TGTGCCAGCAGTTACGGCGGACAAGAGACCCAGTACTTC.

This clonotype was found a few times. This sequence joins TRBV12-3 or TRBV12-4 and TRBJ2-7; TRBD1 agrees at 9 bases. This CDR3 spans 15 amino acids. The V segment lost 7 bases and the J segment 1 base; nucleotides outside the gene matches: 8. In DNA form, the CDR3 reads TGTGCCAGCACCCGACAGGGGGGGAAGTCCTACGAGCAGTACTTC. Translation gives CASTRQGGKSYEQYF.

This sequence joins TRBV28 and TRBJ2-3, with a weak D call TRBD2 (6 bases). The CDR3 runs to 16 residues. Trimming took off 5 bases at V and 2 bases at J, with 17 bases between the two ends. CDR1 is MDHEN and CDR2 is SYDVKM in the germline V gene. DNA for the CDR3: TGTGCCAGCAGTCCGCGGGACCGTCGCTTCACAGATACGCAGTATTTT. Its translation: CASSPRDRRFTDTQYF.

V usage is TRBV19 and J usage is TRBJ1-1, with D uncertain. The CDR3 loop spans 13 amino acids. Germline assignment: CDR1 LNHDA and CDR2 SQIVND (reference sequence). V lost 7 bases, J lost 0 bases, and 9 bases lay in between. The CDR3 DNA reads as TGTGCCAGTAACCCAGTCATGAACACTGAAGCTTTCTTT. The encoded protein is CASNPVMNTEAFF.

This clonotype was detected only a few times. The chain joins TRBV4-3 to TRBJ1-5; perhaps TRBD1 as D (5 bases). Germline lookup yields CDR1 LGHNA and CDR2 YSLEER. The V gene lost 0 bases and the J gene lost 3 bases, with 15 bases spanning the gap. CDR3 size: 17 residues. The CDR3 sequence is CASSQDVGARSNQPQHF. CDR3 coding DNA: TGCGCCAGCAGCCAAGATGTAGGGGCGCGCTCCAATCAGCCCCAGCATTTT.

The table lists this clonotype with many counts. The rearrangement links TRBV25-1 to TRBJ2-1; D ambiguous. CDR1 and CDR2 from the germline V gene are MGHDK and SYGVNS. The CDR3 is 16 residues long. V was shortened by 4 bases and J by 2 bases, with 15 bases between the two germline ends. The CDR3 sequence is CASSARVELPYNEQFF. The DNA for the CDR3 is TGTGCCAGCAGTGCCCGCGTGGAACTACCCTACAATGAGCAGTTCTTC.

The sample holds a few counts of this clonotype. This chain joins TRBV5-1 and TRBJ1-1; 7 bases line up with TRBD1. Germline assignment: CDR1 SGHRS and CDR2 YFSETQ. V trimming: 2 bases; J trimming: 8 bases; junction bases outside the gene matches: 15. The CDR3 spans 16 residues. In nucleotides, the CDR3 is TGCGCCAGCAGCTTTGATTCGAGAGGGACAGCACAAGAAGCTTTCTTT. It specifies CASSFDSRGTAQEAFF.

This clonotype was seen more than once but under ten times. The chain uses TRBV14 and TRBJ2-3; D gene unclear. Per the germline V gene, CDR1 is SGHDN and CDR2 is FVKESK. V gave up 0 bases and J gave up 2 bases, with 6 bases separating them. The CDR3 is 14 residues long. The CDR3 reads CASSQDLHTDTQYF. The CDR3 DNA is TGTGCCAGCAGCCAAGACCTGCACACAGATACGCAGTATTTT.

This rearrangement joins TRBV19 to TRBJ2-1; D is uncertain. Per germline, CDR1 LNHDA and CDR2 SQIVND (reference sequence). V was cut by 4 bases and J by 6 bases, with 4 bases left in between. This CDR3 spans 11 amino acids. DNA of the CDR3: TGTGCCAGTAGTAGGACCAATGAGCAGTTCTTC. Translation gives CASSRTNEQFF.